What follows describes a single T cell receptor (beta chain). With V trimmed by 5 bases and J by 6 bases, 11 bases remained unmatched. This CDR3 has 16 amino acids. Per germline, CDR1 PRHDT and CDR2 FYEKMQ (reference sequence). The sample belongs to a study of shared clonotypes between healthy human individuals. The protocol was immunoSEQ multiplex PCR, while the TCRdb copy is restricted to in-frame clones and leaves out a portion. The sample has roughly 700,000 clones; roughly 91% are singletons. The sequenced sample consisted of memory CD8+ T cells from PBMCs. Subset noted: CD45RO+ cells pooled with CCR7-negative TemRA cells. This chain connects TRBV13 to TRBJ2-1, with 9 bases fitting TRBD2. The TCR sequence derives from a man aged 18 to 35 in good health. Some clones in this sample may be carry-over from other donors' samples. CDR3 nucleotide sequence: TGTGCCAGCAGCCCCCTCGGGCGGGAGGGCCCCAATGAGCAGTTCTTC. It is translated as CASSPLGREGPNEQFF.